One and the same sample provided the 10 T cell receptor beta chains below, sequenced in a study of PD-1 blockade in classical Hodgkin lymphoma. Clones were sequenced by immunoSEQ multiplex PCR, and TCRdb holds only the in-frame ones, with some missing. The repertoire consists of about 98,000 clones, with roughly 81% occurring once and the leading ten covering about 16%. Relapse after autologous stem cell transplantation occurred in every patient, and brentuximab vedotin exposure varied. The sample consisted of peripheral blood mononuclear cells (PBMCs), taken before the second cycle of nivolumab. Source of these receptors: a human donor with classical Hodgkin lymphoma.

The rearrangement uses TRBV7-6 and TRBJ2-7, with 10 bases aligning to TRBD2. Trimming at V came to 5 bases and at J to 4 bases, leaving 11 bases not matched to a gene. The CDR3 has 16 residues. Germline CDR1 and CDR2: SGHVS and FNYEAQ. The CDR3 DNA reads TGTGCCAGCAGCCCTATTCCAGCGGGAGGGTCTTACGAGCAGTACTTC. Amino acid sequence: CASSPIPAGGSYEQYF.

V gene TRBV7-7 combines with J gene TRBJ2-2; the match to TRBD2 covers 9 bases. CDR1 and CDR2 from the germline V gene are SSHAT and FNYEAQ (reference sequence). Trimming took 2 bases from V and 7 from J; bases not matched to a gene: 8. This CDR3 comprises 16 residues. The CDR3 loop reads CASSLRASGDVGELFF. The DNA of the CDR3 is TGTGCCAGCAGCTTACGTGCTAGCGGGGACGTCGGGGAGCTGTTTTTT.

This clone was observed a single time. The chain joins TRBV28 to TRBJ2-7; D unclear. This CDR3 is built from 13 residues. Trimming removed 2 bases at V and 3 bases at J, with 8 bases between. Germline CDR1 and CDR2: MDHEN and SYDVKM. The CDR3 is CASSLGHVYEQYF. CDR3 nucleotides: TGTGCCAGCAGTTTAGGGCACGTCTACGAGCAGTACTTC.

This clone has more than one count but fewer than ten. The V and J genes are TRBV5-1 and TRBJ2-3; the D gene could be TRBD1 or TRBD2 (5 bases each). This CDR3 has 14 amino acids. Germline V CDR1 and CDR2: SGHRS, YFSETQ. The V end lost 3 bases, the J end lost 6 bases, and 14 bases lay between the germline ends. In nucleotides, the CDR3 is TGCGCCAGCAGCTCCGGGACCCCGGGGGATACGCAGTATTTT. Protein: CASSSGTPGDTQYF.

The chain joins TRBV7-6 to TRBJ2-2; D may match TRBD1 or TRBD2 (5 bases each). V was trimmed by 6 bases and J by 0 bases, leaving 8 bases between them. Germline values: CDR1 SGHVS, CDR2 FNYEAQ. The CDR3 has 14 residues. CDR3 nucleotide sequence: TGTGCCAGCAGGAGGGGAACGAACACCGGGGAGCTGTTTTTT. Its protein is CASRRGTNTGELFF.

The rearrangement links TRBV5-8 to TRBJ2-1; perhaps TRBD1 as D (5 bases). Trimming took off 4 bases at V and 7 bases at J, with 9 bases between the two ends. The CDR3 contains 12 residues. Germline V gene lookup returns CDR1 SGHTS and CDR2 YDEGEE. The CDR3 DNA follows: TGTGCCAGCAGCCGACAGAGAAATGAGCAGTTCTTC. Translating gives CASSRQRNEQFF.

This sequence joins TRBV11-2 and TRBJ1-1; possibly TRBD1 for D (5 bases). The CDR3 runs to 17 residues. Germline V gene lookup returns CDR1 SGHAT and CDR2 FQNNGV. The germline V and J ends were trimmed by 1 base and 1 base, with 16 bases remaining between them. The CDR3 DNA reads as TGTGCCAGCAGCTTAGGGAGGGGCAGCATAACGAACACTGAAGCTTTCTTT. Encoded protein: CASSLGRGSITNTEAFF.

The rearrangement uses TRBV5-6 and TRBJ2-1; 10 bases align to TRBD2. The V gene's germline CDR1 is SGHDT and CDR2 YYEEEE. With V trimmed by 3 bases and J by 7 bases, 4 bases remained unmatched. CDR3 length: 14 residues. The DNA of the CDR3 is TGTGCCAGCAGCTCTAGCGGGAGCTATAATGAGCAGTTCTTC. This sequence encodes CASSSSGSYNEQFF.

This clone was detected only a few times. The chain links TRBV14 to TRBJ1-1, with D unclear. The CDR3 runs to 14 residues. Trimming left V 1 base short and J 1 base short, with 7 bases between. Per the germline V gene, CDR1 is SGHDN and CDR2 is FVKESK. Here the CDR3 DNA reads TGTGCCAGCAGCCAAGTACGGGCGAACACTGAAGCTTTCTTT. Translation: CASSQVRANTEAFF.

This clone occurred once. The chain employs TRBV6-4 and TRBJ1-2; D may be TRBD1 (6 bases). CDR1 and CDR2 from the germline V gene are MRHNA and SNTAGT. The CDR3 runs to 13 residues. The ends were cut back, 0 bases at V and 4 bases at J, with 6 bases in the middle. The CDR3: CASSDSDSYGYTF. CDR3 DNA: TGTGCCAGCAGTGACTCGGACAGCTATGGCTACACCTTC.